The sequence of this TCR beta chain was determined in a study of vaccination and CD4 T cells after COVID-19. Across the study: Four females and six males made up the convalescents, two of whom were Hispanic. Control wells got either CEFX epitopes, HIV-1 Nef peptides, or no peptide at all.

Treatment: approximately 11-day PBMC culture with coronavirus spike peptide pools or control peptides (ViraFEST assay). As to this clonotype: Antigen: not known.

V was pared by 6 bases and J by 2 bases, with 14 bases between. This CDR3 comprises 15 residues. Oncomine TCR Beta short-read sequencing was applied to DNA from cultured CD4+ T cells. Genomic DNA was drawn out of CD4+ T cells grown in culture. From the PCR reads, TCRdb called clonotypes with MiXCR, one entry per CDR3 protein. The repertoire holds about 14,000 distinct CDR3 sequences, 35% seen once, with around 10% in the top ten. The study, taken as a whole, reports: The appearance of a median roughly 89% of reactive clones in convalescent patients occurred only post-vaccination.

Specimen: CD4+ T cells from blood, cultured in vitro. The chain links TRBV12-3 or TRBV12-4 to TRBJ2-1; maybe TRBD2 (6 bases). The receptor was derived from a human donor who had recovered from COVID-19. The CDR3 nucleotides read TGTGCCAGCAGCCTCAATAGGAGGGCCTACAATGAGCAGTTCTTC. This gives the protein CASSLNRRAYNEQFF.